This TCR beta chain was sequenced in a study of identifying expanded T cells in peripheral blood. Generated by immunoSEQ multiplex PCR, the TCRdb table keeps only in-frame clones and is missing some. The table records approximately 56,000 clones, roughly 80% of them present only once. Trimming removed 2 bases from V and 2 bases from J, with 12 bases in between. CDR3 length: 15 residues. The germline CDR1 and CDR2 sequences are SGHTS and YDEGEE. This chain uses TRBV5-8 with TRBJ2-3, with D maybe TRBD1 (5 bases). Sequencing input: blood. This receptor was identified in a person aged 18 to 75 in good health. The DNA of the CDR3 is TGTGCCAGCAGCTTCACAGGAATTCCCACAGATACGCAGTATTTT. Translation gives CASSFTGIPTDTQYF.